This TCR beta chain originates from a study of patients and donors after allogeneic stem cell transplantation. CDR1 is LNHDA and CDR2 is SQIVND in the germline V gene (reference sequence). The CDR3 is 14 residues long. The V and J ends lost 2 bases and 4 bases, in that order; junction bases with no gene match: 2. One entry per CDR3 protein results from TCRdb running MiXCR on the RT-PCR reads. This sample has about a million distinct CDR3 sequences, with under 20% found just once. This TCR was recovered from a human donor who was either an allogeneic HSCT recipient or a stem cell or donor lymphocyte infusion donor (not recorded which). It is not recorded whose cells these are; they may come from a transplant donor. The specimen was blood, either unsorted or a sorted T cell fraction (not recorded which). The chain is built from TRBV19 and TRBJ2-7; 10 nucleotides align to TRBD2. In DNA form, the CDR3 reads TGTGCCAGTAGTATACTAGCGGGAGATTACGAGCAGTACTTC. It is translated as CASSILAGDYEQYF. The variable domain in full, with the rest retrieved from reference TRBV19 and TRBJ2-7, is DGGITQSPKYLFRKEGQNVTLSCEQNLNHDAMYWYRQDPGQGLRLIYYSQIVNDFQKGDIAEGYSVSREKKESFPLTVTSAQKNPTAFYLCASSILAGDYEQYFGPGTRLTVT.